This TCR beta chain was retrieved from a study of T cell changes during pregnancy in multiple sclerosis. The germline CDR1 and CDR2 sequences are SGHDT and YYEEEE. This CDR3 comprises 13 residues. With V trimmed by 5 bases and J by 7 bases, 4 bases remained unmatched. Here immunoSEQ multiplex PCR was the method, and the copy in TCRdb shows in-frame clones only, minus some. Here the sample spans about 36,000 clones, roughly nine tenths being singletons. The sequencing here drew on CD4+ T cells from peripheral blood mononuclear cells, taken in the second trimester of pregnancy. The origin of this receptor is a female donor in good health, enrolled as a control in a pregnancy study. The chain links TRBV5-6 to TRBJ2-3; TRBD2 aligns across 10 bases. The CDR3 coding sequence is TGTGCCAGCAGAGGTAGCGGGAGGAATACGCAGTATTTT. It translates to CASRGSGRNTQYF. The entire variable domain, with the rest obtained from reference TRBV5-6 and TRBJ2-3, is as follows: DAGVTQSPTHLIKTRGQQVTLRCSPKSGHDTVSWYQQALGQGPQFIFQYYEEEERQRGNFPDRFSGHQFPNYSSELNVNALLLGDSALYLCASRGSGRNTQYFGPGTRLTVL.